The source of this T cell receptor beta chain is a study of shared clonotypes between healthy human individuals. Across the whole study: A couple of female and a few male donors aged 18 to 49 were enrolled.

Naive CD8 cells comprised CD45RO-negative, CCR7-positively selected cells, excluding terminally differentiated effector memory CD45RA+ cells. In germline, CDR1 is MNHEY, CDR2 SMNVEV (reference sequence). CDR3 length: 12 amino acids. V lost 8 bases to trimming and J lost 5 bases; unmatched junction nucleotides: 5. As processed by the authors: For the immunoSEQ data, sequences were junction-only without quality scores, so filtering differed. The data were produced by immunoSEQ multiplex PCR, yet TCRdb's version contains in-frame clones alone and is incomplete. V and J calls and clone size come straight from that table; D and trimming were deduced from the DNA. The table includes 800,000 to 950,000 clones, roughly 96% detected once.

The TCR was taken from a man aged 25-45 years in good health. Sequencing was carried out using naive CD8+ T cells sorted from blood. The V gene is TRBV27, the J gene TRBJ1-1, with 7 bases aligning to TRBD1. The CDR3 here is CASGTGVTEAFF. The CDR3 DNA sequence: TGTGCCAGCGGCACAGGGGTGACTGAAGCTTTCTTT.